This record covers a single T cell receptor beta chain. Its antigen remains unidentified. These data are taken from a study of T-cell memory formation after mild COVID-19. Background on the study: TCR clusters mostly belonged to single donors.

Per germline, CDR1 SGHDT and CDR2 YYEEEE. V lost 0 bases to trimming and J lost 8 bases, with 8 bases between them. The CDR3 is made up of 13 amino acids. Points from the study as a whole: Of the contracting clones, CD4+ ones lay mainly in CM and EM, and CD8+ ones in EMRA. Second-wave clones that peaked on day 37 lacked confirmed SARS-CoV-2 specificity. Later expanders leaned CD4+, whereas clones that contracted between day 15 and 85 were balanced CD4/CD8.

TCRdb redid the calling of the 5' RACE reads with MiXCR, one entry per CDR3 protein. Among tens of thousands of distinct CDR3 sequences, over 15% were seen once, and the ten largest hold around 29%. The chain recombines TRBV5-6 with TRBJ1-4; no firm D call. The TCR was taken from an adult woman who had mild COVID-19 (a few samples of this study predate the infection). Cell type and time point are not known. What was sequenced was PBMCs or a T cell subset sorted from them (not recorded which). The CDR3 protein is CASSLVDAEKLFF. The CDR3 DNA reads TGTGCCAGCAGCTTGGTTGACGCGGAAAAACTGTTTTTT.